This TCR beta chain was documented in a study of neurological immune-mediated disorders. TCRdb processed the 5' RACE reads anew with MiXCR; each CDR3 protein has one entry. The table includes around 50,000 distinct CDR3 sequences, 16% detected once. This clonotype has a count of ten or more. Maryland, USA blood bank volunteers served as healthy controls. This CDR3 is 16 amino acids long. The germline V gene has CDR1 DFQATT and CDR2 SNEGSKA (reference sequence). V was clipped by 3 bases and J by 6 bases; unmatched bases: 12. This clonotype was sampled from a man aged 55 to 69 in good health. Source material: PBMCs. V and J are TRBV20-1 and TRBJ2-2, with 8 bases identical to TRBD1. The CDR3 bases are TGCAGTGCTAGTGGGACAGGCGTCGCTTGGGCCGGGGAGCTGTTTTTT. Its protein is CSASGTGVAWAGELFF.